This T cell receptor (beta chain) was documented in a study of T cell repertoires in cytomegalovirus infection. Looked up from germline, CDR1 is MNHEY and CDR2 is SVGAGI. Trimming took 5 bases from V and 0 from J, leaving 20 bases between them. This CDR3 comprises 18 residues. This clonotype was seen only a few times. TCRdb re-called the reads with MiXCR, one entry per CDR3 protein. In the table there are around 740,000 distinct CDR3 sequences, 35% of which are singletons. The clonotype originates from a human donor in good health (CMV status not recorded). Some clones in this sample may be carry-over from other donors' samples. The sequenced sample consisted of PBMCs. The chain links TRBV6-5 to TRBJ1-3, with D possibly being TRBD1 (5 bases). The CDR3 DNA follows: TGTGCCAGCAGTCCCCTGGGGCAGGGTCTCTTCTCTGGAAACACCATATATTTT. This codes for CASSPLGQGLFSGNTIYF.